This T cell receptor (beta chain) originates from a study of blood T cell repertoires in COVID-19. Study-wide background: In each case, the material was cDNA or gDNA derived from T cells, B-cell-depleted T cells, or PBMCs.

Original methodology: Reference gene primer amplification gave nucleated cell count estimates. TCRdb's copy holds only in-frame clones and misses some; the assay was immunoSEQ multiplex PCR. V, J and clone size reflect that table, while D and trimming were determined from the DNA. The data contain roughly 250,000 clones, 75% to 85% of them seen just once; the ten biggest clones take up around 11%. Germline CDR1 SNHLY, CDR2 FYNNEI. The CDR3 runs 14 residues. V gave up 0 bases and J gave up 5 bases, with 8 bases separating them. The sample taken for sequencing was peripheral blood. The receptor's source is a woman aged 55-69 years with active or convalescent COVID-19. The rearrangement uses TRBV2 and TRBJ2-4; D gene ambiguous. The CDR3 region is CASSEARLENIQYF. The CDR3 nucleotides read TGTGCCAGCAGTGAAGCGCGACTGGAAAACATTCAGTACTTC.